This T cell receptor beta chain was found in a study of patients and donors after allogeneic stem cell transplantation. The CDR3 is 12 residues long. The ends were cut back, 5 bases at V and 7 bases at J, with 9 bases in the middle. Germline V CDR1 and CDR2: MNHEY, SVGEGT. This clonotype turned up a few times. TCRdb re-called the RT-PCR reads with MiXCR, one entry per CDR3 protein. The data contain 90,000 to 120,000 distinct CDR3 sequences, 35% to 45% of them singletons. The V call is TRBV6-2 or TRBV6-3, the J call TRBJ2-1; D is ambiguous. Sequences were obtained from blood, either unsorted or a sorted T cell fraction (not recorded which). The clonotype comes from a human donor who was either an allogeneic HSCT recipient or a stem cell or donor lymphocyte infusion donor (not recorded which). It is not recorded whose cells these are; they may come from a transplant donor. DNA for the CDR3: TGTGCCAGCAGTCTCCGACGGAATGAGCAGTTCTTC. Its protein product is CASSLRRNEQFF.